This entry lists 25 T cell receptor beta chains sequenced from one sample in a study of PD-L1 blockade in urothelial cancer. Measured with immunoSEQ multiplex PCR; TCRdb has only the in-frame clones, and not every one. The data contain under 30,000 clones, about 89% of them singletons. The source was PBMCs, collected around atezolizumab (anti-PD-L1) treatment. The receptors were gathered from a middle-aged man with urothelial cancer.

As DNA, the CDR3 is TGCACCAGCAGCCAAAAGCGGGAGACGGTTGATGAGCAGTTCTTC. Its translation: CTSSQKRETVDEQFF. This rearrangement joins TRBV1 to TRBJ2-1; the table names TRBD2, a call not compared with the DNA. TRBV1 is a pseudogene. The CDR3 has 15 residues.

V is TRBV10-3 and J is TRBJ2-7; 12 bases agree with TRBD2. The CDR3 is 15 residues long. Germline V gene lookup returns CDR1 ENHRY and CDR2 SYGVKD. J gave up 4 bases and V 4 bases, and 5 bases lay outside the gene matches. CDR3 sequence reads: CAISAPTSGSYEQYF. As DNA, the CDR3 is TGTGCCATCAGTGCCCCGACTAGCGGGAGTTACGAGCAGTACTTC.

The genes are TRBV19 and TRBJ1-2, with 9 bases matching TRBD1. Trimming cost V 6 bases and J 5 bases; bases outside gene matches: 13. The CDR3 contains 16 residues. Germline CDR1 reads LNHDA; CDR2 reads SQIVND (reference sequence). CDR3 DNA: TGTGCCAGTAGCCCCCGTCCGGGACAGGGTTATTATGGCTACACCTTC. This sequence encodes CASSPRPGQGYYGYTF.

The V gene is TRBV7-3, the J gene TRBJ2-1, with D uncertain. The length of the CDR3 is 14 residues. CDR1 SGHTA and CDR2 FQGTGA come from the germline V gene. The V and J ends lost 0 bases and 8 bases respectively, with 11 bases between them. CDR3 region: CASSLTPSLYEQFF. CDR3 DNA sequence: TGTGCCAGCAGCTTAACCCCCTCCCTGTATGAGCAGTTCTTC.

This clone appeared a few times. The chain's CDR3 is CASSLPGAGELFF. As DNA, the CDR3 is TGTGCCAGCAGCTTACCAGGGGCCGGGGAGCTGTTTTTT. The V and J genes are TRBV7-6 and TRBJ2-2; a possible D gene is TRBD1 (6 bases). V was cut by 2 bases and J by 6 bases, with 7 bases left in between. In germline, CDR1 is SGHVS, CDR2 FNYEAQ. This CDR3 region has 13 residues.

This chain joins TRBV19 and TRBJ1-3, with 7 bases aligning to TRBD1. V shed 5 bases and J 0 bases; nucleotides not matched to a gene: 7. The germline V gene has CDR1 LNHDA and CDR2 SQIVND (reference sequence). The CDR3 extends over 16 amino acids. The CDR3: CASSPGQSLSGNTIYF. The CDR3 DNA reads as TGTGCCAGTAGTCCGGGACAGAGCCTCTCTGGAAACACCATATATTTT.

This chain uses TRBV28 with TRBJ2-4; TRBD1 matches at 7 bases. Germline-derived CDR1 and CDR2 are MDHEN and SYDVKM. The junction had 9 bases not matched to a gene; V was cut back by 4 bases and J by 0 bases. The CDR3 is made up of 17 amino acids. For the CDR3, the DNA is TGTGCCAGCAGTTACCCTCGAGGACAGGTAGCCAAAAACATTCAGTACTTC. Its protein is CASSYPRGQVAKNIQYF.

The chain carries TRBV5-4 and TRBJ2-3; 7 bases match TRBD1. Germline V gives CDR1 SGHNT, CDR2 YYREEE (reference sequence). CDR3 size: 15 residues. V trimming: 3 bases; J trimming: 5 bases; junction bases outside the gene matches: 9. The CDR3 DNA follows: TGTGCCAGCAGCTCGGGACAGAGAGTTGGAGATACGCAGTATTTT. Residues: CASSSGQRVGDTQYF.

Only one count was recorded for this clone. The chain carries TRBV6-5 and TRBJ2-3, with D unclear. The CDR3 is 11 amino acids. Germline CDR1 MNHEY, CDR2 SVGAGI. Deletions cut 5 bases from V and 3 bases from J, with 3 bases between. The CDR3 reads CASSTTDTQYF. CDR3 sequence (DNA): TGTGCCAGCAGTACAACAGATACGCAGTATTTT.

V usage is TRBV19 and J usage is TRBJ2-7, with 8 bases lining up with TRBD1. Per the germline V gene, CDR1 is LNHDA and CDR2 is SQIVND (reference sequence). Trimming took 6 bases from V and 2 from J; bases not matched to a gene: 3. CDR3 length: 13 residues. CDR3 sequence reads: CASSGTGAYEQYF. The CDR3 DNA follows: TGTGCCAGTAGCGGGACAGGCGCCTACGAGCAGTACTTC.

The genes are TRBV7-6 and TRBJ2-3; 7 bases align to TRBD1. This CDR3 is 14 amino acids long. The V and J ends lost 6 bases and 4 bases, in that order; junction bases with no gene match: 7. Germline values: CDR1 SGHVS, CDR2 FNYEAQ. The CDR3 sequence: CASSKVGGSDTQYF. As DNA, the CDR3 is TGTGCCAGCAGTAAGGTAGGGGGCTCAGATACGCAGTATTTT.

This chain links TRBV27 with TRBJ2-7, with TRBD1 matching over 8 bases. CDR1 is MNHEY, CDR2 SMNVEV, per germline (reference sequence). This CDR3 has 13 residues. Trimming took 6 bases from V and 4 from J; bases not matched to a gene: 5. The CDR3 DNA is TGTGCCAGCAGCCGACAGGGGTATTACGAGCAGTACTTC. Its protein is CASSRQGYYEQYF.

The chain is built from TRBV30 and TRBJ2-7; perhaps TRBD1 as D (6 bases). The V gene's germline CDR1 is GTSNPN and CDR2 SVGIG (reference sequence). The CDR3 length is 17 residues. The V end lost 1 base, the J end lost 1 base, and 20 bases lay between the germline ends. CDR3 sequence: CAWSAPSKGQFSYEQYF. Here the CDR3 DNA reads TGTGCCTGGAGTGCCCCTAGCAAAGGACAGTTTTCCTACGAGCAGTACTTC.

This chain joins TRBV21-1 and TRBJ1-2; the table calls TRBD1, which could not be checked here. TRBV21-1 is flagged as a pseudogene. The CDR3 is made up of 16 amino acids. CDR3 in amino acids: CASSKSSLARGHGYTF. The CDR3 DNA reads TGTGCCAGCAGCAAAAGCTCGTTGGCCAGGGGGCACGGCTACACCTTC.

The chain employs TRBV5-6 and TRBJ2-3; tentative D call: TRBD2 (6 bases). The ends were cut back, 0 bases at V and 0 bases at J, with 8 bases in the middle. CDR3 length: 15 residues. The germline gives CDR1 SGHDT, CDR2 YYEEEE. The CDR3 nucleotides read TGTGCCAGCAGCTTGGTGGGGACTAGCACAGATACGCAGTATTTT. This sequence encodes CASSLVGTSTDTQYF.

The genes are TRBV5-3 and TRBJ1-2; D unclear. Being an ORF, TRBV5-3 has a function that is uncertain. The CDR3 extends over 14 amino acids. V was pared by 4 bases and J by 7 bases, with 17 bases between. The CDR3 here is CARSPRRGIGGYTF. CDR3 in DNA: TGTGCCAGAAGCCCACGACGGGGAATTGGTGGCTACACCTTC.

This chain links TRBV15 with TRBJ2-1, with 7 bases lining up with TRBD1. This CDR3 spans 16 amino acids. V lost 0 bases and J lost 3; bases outside the gene matches: 5. Per the germline V gene, CDR1 is LNHNV and CDR2 is YYDKDF (reference sequence). The CDR3 coding sequence is TGTGCCACCAGCAGAGATGGGTGGGACAGCTACAATGAGCAGTTCTTC. Translated, it gives CATSRDGWDSYNEQFF.

The gene calls are TRBV30 and TRBJ2-5; TRBD2 agrees at 7 bases. Germline V gene lookup returns CDR1 GTSNPN and CDR2 SVGIG (reference sequence). Trimming at V came to 4 bases and at J to 2 bases, leaving 1 base not matched to a gene. The CDR3 totals 12 residues. CDR3 in DNA: TGTGCCTGGACTAGCGGACAAGAGACCCAGTACTTC. Protein product: CAWTSGQETQYF.

V usage is TRBV29-1 and J usage is TRBJ1-1, with 7 bases matching TRBD1. V gave up 3 bases and J gave up 5 bases; unmatched junction bases: 3. CDR3 length equals 12 residues. Germline V gene data show CDR1 as SQVTM and CDR2 as ANQGSEA. The CDR3 loop is CSVDRGRTEAFF. In DNA, the CDR3 is TGCAGCGTTGACAGGGGGAGGACTGAAGCTTTCTTT.

This chain connects TRBV18 to TRBJ2-1, with D possibly being TRBD2 (7 bases). V gave up 5 bases and J gave up 5 bases, with 22 bases separating them. In germline, CDR1 is KGHSH, CDR2 LQKENI. The CDR3 covers 17 residues. CDR3 residues: CASSTPKGGRENNEQFF. CDR3 DNA: TGTGCCAGCTCAACCCCCAAGGGGGGGAGGGAAAACAATGAGCAGTTCTTC.

The rearrangement links TRBV4-1 to TRBJ1-5; 7 bases line up with TRBD1. Looked up from germline, CDR1 is MGHRA and CDR2 is YSYEKL. V shed 1 base, J shed 8 bases, and the junction held 8 bases outside the gene matches. This CDR3 comprises 15 residues. Written as DNA, the CDR3 is TGCGCCAGCAGCCAAGTTGAAACAGGGGTCGAGCCCCAGCATTTT. This encodes CASSQVETGVEPQHF.

The chain uses TRBV30 and TRBJ2-2; D unclear. V lost 2 bases and J lost 6, with 10 bases in between. This CDR3 comprises 13 residues. CDR1 is GTSNPN, CDR2 SVGIG, per germline (reference sequence). In DNA form, the CDR3 reads TGTGCCTGGAGTCCTACCACGGCCGGGGAGCTGTTTTTT. The encoded protein is CAWSPTTAGELFF.

This sequence joins TRBV15 and TRBJ2-2; the D gene is possibly TRBD1 (6 bases). V was cut by 1 base and J by 2 bases, with 8 bases left in between. Germline CDR1 is LNHNV and CDR2 is YYDKDF (reference sequence). The CDR3 spans 15 residues. The CDR3 bases are TGTGCCACCAGCAGAGGGGGGCGCAACACCGGGGAGCTGTTTTTT. Translating it yields CATSRGGRNTGELFF.

The chain recombines TRBV20-1 with TRBJ2-5, with D unresolved. The CDR3 is 11 amino acids. Germline V gene data show CDR1 as DFQATT and CDR2 as SNEGSKA (reference sequence). V shed 6 bases and J shed 4 bases, with 9 bases lying between them. The DNA of the CDR3 is TGCAGTGCCTGGTCGGGAGAGACCCAGTACTTC. It specifies CSAWSGETQYF.

V gene TRBV9 combines with J gene TRBJ2-4, with D possibly being TRBD2 (6 bases). V lost 4 bases to trimming and J lost 6 bases, with 11 bases between them. Germline assignment: CDR1 SGDLS and CDR2 YYNGEE. This CDR3 has 13 residues. The CDR3 loop is CASSPQGGNIQYF. DNA of the CDR3: TGTGCCAGCAGCCCTCAGGGAGGAAACATTCAGTACTTC.